What follows is one T cell receptor beta chain and its context. The CDR3 is 14 amino acids. CDR1 and CDR2 (germline): MNHNY, SVGAGI (reference sequence). Trimming at V came to 4 bases and at J to 3 bases, leaving 3 bases not matched to a gene. Authors' methods: From reference gene primer amplification, estimates of nucleated cell counts were derived. Some clones are missing from TCRdb's copy, which holds only in-frame ones; the method was immunoSEQ multiplex PCR. D and trimming come from the DNA, and the V and J calls and clone size come from that table. Counted here are about 300,000 clones, more than 70% occurring once; the ten biggest clones make up roughly 6.7%. The data are from a study of blood T cell repertoires in COVID-19. Across the study: Sample material is recorded as cDNA or gDNA derived from T cells, B-cell-depleted T cells, or PBMCs.

V gene TRBV6-6 combines with J gene TRBJ1-1; 9 nucleotides line up with TRBD1. The sequence derives from a man between 18 and 29 years old who had recovered from COVID-19. What was sequenced was peripheral blood. The CDR3 reads CASSWNRGHTEAFF. The CDR3 DNA follows: TGTGCCAGCAGTTGGAACAGGGGGCACACTGAAGCTTTCTTT.